Detailed here is one T cell receptor (beta chain). Antigen specificity is unknown. This entry is derived from a study of cytomegalovirus exposure and HLA in healthy donors. The study, taken as a whole, reports: Later analysis identified a missense DCLRE1C variant that was linked to TCR beta V- and J-gene trimming.

This CDR3 has 18 residues. CDR1 SEHNR and CDR2 FQNEAQ come from the germline V gene (reference sequence). V was trimmed by 0 bases and J by 0 bases, leaving 17 bases between them. The PCR contained 60 Vbeta and 13 Jbeta primers. Clones were read by immunoSEQ multiplex PCR, and TCRdb kept only the in-frame ones, dropping some. The listing contains about 48,000 clones. This sequence originates from a woman in her forties in good health and CMV-seronegative. The sequenced sample consisted of PBMCs. This chain connects TRBV7-9 to TRBJ1-2; D remains unclear. This CDR3 reads CASSLAASSYSANYGYTF. CDR3 sequence (DNA): TGTGCCAGCAGCTTAGCCGCCAGTTCATATAGCGCTAACTATGGCTACACCTTC. The full variable domain, in which reference TRBV7-9 and TRBJ1-2 provide the parts outside the CDR3, is DTGVSQNPRHKITKRGQNVTFRCDPISEHNRLYWYRQTLGQGPEFLTYFQNEAQLEKSRLLSDRFSAERPKGSFSTLEIQRTEQGDSAMYLCASSLAASSYSANYGYTFGSGTRLTVV.